This paragraph covers one TCR beta chain sequence. Its antigen is unknown. The same CDR3 arises from other DNA sequences in this sample as well. Primers for the PCR totalled 60 Vbeta and 13 Jbeta. Using immunoSEQ multiplex PCR, the repertoire was profiled, and TCRdb retains in-frame clones only, with some absent. Among about 210,000 clones listed, 82% were seen once. This specimen belongs to a study of cytomegalovirus exposure and HLA in healthy donors. Whole-study findings and limits: For TCR beta chains, V- and J-gene trimming was later linked to a missense DCLRE1C variant.

Material: PBMCs. The source of this sequence is a man aged 40-55 years in good health and CMV-seropositive.

CDR3 nucleotide sequence: TGTGCCACCAGCAGACAACGGGAGACCCAGTACTTC. Amino acid sequence: CATSRQRETQYF. This chain connects TRBV15 to TRBJ2-5; D is unresolved. This CDR3 has 12 amino acids. V dropped 2 bases and J dropped 5 bases, with 6 bases sitting between them. Looked up from germline, CDR1 is LNHNV and CDR2 is YYDKDF (reference sequence).